This is a list of T cell receptor beta chains from one sample in a study of cytomegalovirus exposure and HLA in healthy donors. Produced via immunoSEQ multiplex PCR; TCRdb's table is partial and in-frame only. The table for this sample gives 70,000 or so clones. The material sequenced was PBMCs. Receptors were obtained from a female donor in good health and CMV-seropositive. Both conserved end residues are part of each CDR3. A D gene is named only where the DNA matches it firmly.

CDR3 protein,CDR3 DNA,J gene,D gene,V gene
CASSKGQVNQPQHF,TGTGCCAGCAGCAAAGGACAGGTCAATCAGCCCCAGCATTTT,TRBJ1-5,TRBD1,TRBV7-9
CASSLRSRWDTEAFF,TGTGCCAGCAGTTTAAGGTCCAGGTGGGACACTGAAGCTTTCTTT,TRBJ1-1,.,TRBV28
CSVQAGMETQYF,TGCAGCGTCCAGGCGGGAATGGAGACCCAGTACTTC,TRBJ2-5,.,TRBV29-1
CASSIPRDRGYITEAFF,TGTGCCAGTAGTATACCTCGAGACAGGGGGTATATTACTGAAGCTTTCTTT,TRBJ1-1,TRBD1,TRBV19
CARGDRADEKLFF,TGCGCCAGGGGTGACAGGGCGGACGAAAAACTGTTTTTT,TRBJ1-4,TRBD1,TRBV5-1
CSVEAHPGESYEQYF,TGCAGCGTTGAAGCCCACCCTGGAGAGTCCTACGAGCAGTACTTC,TRBJ2-7,.,TRBV29-1
CASTPGGFTEQFF,TGTGCCAGTACCCCCGGAGGTTTCACTGAGCAGTTCTTC,TRBJ2-1,.,TRBV19
CASSLVVGGDNEQFF,TGCGCCAGCAGCTTGGTGGTTGGAGGGGACAATGAGCAGTTCTTC,TRBJ2-1,.,TRBV5-1
CASSRDISTDTQYF,TGTGCCAGCAGTCGGGACATTAGCACAGATACGCAGTATTTT,TRBJ2-3,.,TRBV27
CASSPFRGTDTGELFF,TGTGCCAGCTCACCATTTCGGGGTACGGACACCGGGGAGCTGTTTTTT,TRBJ2-2,.,TRBV18
CASSPVVRSGNTIYF,TGTGCCAGCAGTCCCGTCGTTCGCTCTGGAAACACCATATATTTT,TRBJ1-3,.,TRBV2
CASRWEKNTGELFF,TGTGCCAGTAGATGGGAGAAAAACACCGGGGAGCTGTTTTTT,TRBJ2-2,.,TRBV19
CASAPGQGARVTEAFF,TGTGCCAGCGCACCAGGACAGGGGGCTAGAGTCACTGAAGCTTTCTTT,TRBJ1-1,TRBD1,TRBV18
CASSTTAGSGANVLTF,TGTGCCAGCAGCACTACGGCTGGCTCTGGGGCCAACGTCCTGACTTTC,TRBJ2-6,.,TRBV7-2
CARLGQGAHEQYF,TGTGCCAGGCTGGGACAGGGGGCCCACGAGCAGTACTTC,TRBJ2-7,TRBD1,TRBV6-5
CAWSAASRSYEQYF,TGTGCCTGGAGTGCCGCTAGCAGATCCTACGAGCAGTACTTC,TRBJ2-7,.,TRBV30
CASSSGQGTYEQYF,TGTGCCAGCAGCTCGGGACAGGGAACCTACGAGCAGTACTTC,TRBJ2-7,TRBD1,TRBV28
CAWSSTGGLGDYTF,TGTGCCTGGAGTTCTACAGGGGGTTTAGGTGACTACACCTTC,TRBJ1-2,TRBD1,TRBV30
CSVGGLAGVETQYF,TGCAGCGTTGGGGGACTAGCGGGAGTGGAGACCCAGTACTTC,TRBJ2-5,TRBD2,TRBV29-1
CASSEGRNPHTGELFF,TGTGCCAGCAGTGAGGGGAGGAACCCGCACACCGGGGAGCTGTTTTTT,TRBJ2-2,.,TRBV6-4
CASTRTGYEQYF,TGTGCCAGCACTCGAACGGGCTACGAGCAGTACTTC,TRBJ2-7,.,TRBV2
CASSTATGANTEAFF,TGTGCCAGTAGTACTGCGACAGGGGCGAACACTGAAGCTTTCTTT,TRBJ1-1,TRBD1,TRBV19
CASSFVSEQYF,TGTGCCAGCAGCTTCGTGTCCGAGCAGTACTTC,TRBJ2-7,.,TRBV5-4
CASSQNGLVNTDTQYF,TGCGCCAGCAGCCAAAACGGACTGGTAAACACAGATACGCAGTATTTT,TRBJ2-3,.,TRBV4-3
CASSFDSRTNIQYF,TGTGCCAGCAGCTTCGACTCCCGAACAAACATTCAGTACTTC,TRBJ2-4,.,TRBV5-4
CARSLGGPVAYEQYF,TGTGCCAGAAGCTTGGGGGGCCCTGTCGCCTACGAGCAGTACTTC,TRBJ2-7,.,TRBV5-3
CASSFYYEQYF,TGCGCCAGCAGCTTTTACTACGAGCAGTACTTC,TRBJ2-7,.,TRBV5-1
CASSELGLAGNEQFF,TGTGCCAGCAGTGAACTGGGACTAGCGGGAAATGAGCAGTTCTTC,TRBJ2-1,TRBD2,TRBV2
CASSQDSLSSPRLAGYEQYF,TGCGCCAGCAGCCAAGATTCACTGTCTTCCCCGAGACTAGCGGGATACGAGCAGTACTTC,TRBJ2-7,TRBD2,TRBV4-3
CASSDTAMNTEAFF,TGCGCCAGCAGTGATACAGCCATGAACACTGAAGCTTTCTTT,TRBJ1-1,.,TRBV10-1
CASSSLNTGELFF,TGTGCCAGCAGTTCCCTGAACACCGGGGAGCTGTTTTTT,TRBJ2-2,.,TRBV27
CASSLGQGLTYEQYF,TGCGCCAGCAGCCTCGGACAGGGATTAACCTACGAGCAGTACTTC,TRBJ2-7,TRBD1,TRBV5-1
CASRRQGTYEQYF,TGTGCCAGCAGAAGACAGGGGACCTACGAGCAGTACTTC,TRBJ2-7,TRBD1,TRBV28
CAIIEGQGPYGYTF,TGTGCCATCATTGAGGGACAGGGCCCCTATGGCTACACCTTC,TRBJ1-2,TRBD1,TRBV10-3
CAISEKGADYEQYF,TGTGCCATCAGTGAAAAAGGGGCCGACTACGAGCAGTACTTC,TRBJ2-7,.,TRBV10-3
CATREGLSNQPQHF,TGTGCCACTCGGGAGGGGCTGAGCAATCAGCCCCAGCATTTT,TRBJ1-5,.,TRBV2
CASRLVVSGETQYF,TGTGCAAGTCGCTTAGTGGTTAGCGGAGAGACCCAGTACTTC,TRBJ2-5,.,TRBV12-2
CASSGGGPDKQYF,TGTGCCAGCAGCGGGGGGGGCCCAGATAAGCAGTATTTT,TRBJ2-3,.,TRBV9
CASSSLGTSGSHNEQFF,TGCGCCAGCAGCTCACTCGGGACTAGCGGGTCCCACAATGAGCAGTTCTTC,TRBJ2-1,TRBD2,TRBV5-1
CATGQGAGEVTEAFF,TGTGCCACAGGACAGGGGGCAGGGGAGGTGACTGAAGCTTTCTTT,TRBJ1-1,TRBD1,TRBV6-5
CAWSSRGGQLEQFF,TGTGCCTGGAGTTCGCGGGGGGGCCAGCTTGAGCAGTTCTTC,TRBJ2-1,TRBD2,TRBV30
CASSLGGVQTEAFF,TGTGCCAGCAGTTTAGGGGGGGTTCAGACTGAAGCTTTCTTT,TRBJ1-1,.,TRBV28